This T cell receptor beta chain originates from a study of CD8+ T cells in alopecia areata. Points from the study as a whole: In scalp and blood during tofacitinib, many expanded lesional clones persisted.

Treatment indicated: oral pan-JAK inhibitor, 5-10 mg twice daily. Sampling of alopecia areata patients yielded lesional scalp punch biopsies as well as peripheral blood. CDR3 length: 16 residues. The V end was cut by 4 bases, the J end by 2 bases, with 15 bases between. Germline loops: CDR1 SGHVS, CDR2 FNYEAQ. This clone was recorded at least ten times. The target antigen is unknown. After isolation, RNA underwent reverse transcription to generate cDNA as the sequencing template. Repertoires were generated with immunoSEQ multiplex PCR, while TCRdb's copy carries only in-frame clones and drops some. The data show about 150,000 clones, about 51% seen once.

The clonotype comes from a human donor with alopecia areata. Sequenced material: CD8+ T cells sorted from blood, taken at week 4, from a patient treated with tofacitinib. J is TRBJ1-3 and V is TRBV7-6; perhaps TRBD1 as D (5 bases). The CDR3 coding sequence is TGTGCCAGCAGCTCCCACGGTTGGGGACCTGGAAACACCATATATTTT. It yields the protein CASSSHGWGPGNTIYF. Variable domain in full (rest from reference TRBV7-6 and TRBJ1-3): GAGVSQSPRYKVTKRGQDVALRCDPISGHVSLYWYRQALGQGPEFLTYFNYEAQQDKSGLPNDRFSAERPEGSISTLTIQRTEQRDSAMYRCASSSHGWGPGNTIYFGEGSWLTVV.